The 2 T cell receptor beta chains reported below all come from one sample, sequenced in a study of T cells in Graves' hyperthyroidism and ophthalmopathy. Amplified TCR beta CDR3 regions came from RNA transcripts. First-round RT-PCR of the TCR CDR3 relied on the HTBI primer set. TCRdb re-derived calls from the multiplex PCR reads in MiXCR, one entry per CDR3 protein. This repertoire shows nearly 250,000 distinct CDR3 sequences, approximately 25% found once; its top ten account for about a third. Sequencing used blood. The receptors were sampled from a woman aged 40 to 50 with Graves' ophthalmopathy.

This clonotype has a count of ten or more. The V and J genes are TRBV24-1 and TRBJ2-5; 9 nucleotides align to TRBD1. Germline V lookup: CDR1 KGHDR, CDR2 SFDVKD. CDR3 length equals 17 residues. V dropped 4 bases and J dropped 2; count of bases not matched to a gene: 10. The CDR3, as DNA: TGTGCCACCAGTGACCGACCCGGGACAGGGTTGCAAGAGACCCAGTACTTC. The encoded protein is CATSDRPGTGLQETQYF.

The chain recombines TRBV7-2 with TRBJ1-2; a weak D match, TRBD1 (5 bases). The V gene lost 2 bases and the J gene lost 8 bases, with 18 bases spanning the gap. The CDR3 runs 15 residues. Germline V gene data show CDR1 as SGHTA and CDR2 as FQGNSA. The CDR3 nucleotides are TGTGCCAGCAGCTTATTCCAAAGGGGCGCGGACGGCTACACCTTC. It codes for CASSLFQRGADGYTF.